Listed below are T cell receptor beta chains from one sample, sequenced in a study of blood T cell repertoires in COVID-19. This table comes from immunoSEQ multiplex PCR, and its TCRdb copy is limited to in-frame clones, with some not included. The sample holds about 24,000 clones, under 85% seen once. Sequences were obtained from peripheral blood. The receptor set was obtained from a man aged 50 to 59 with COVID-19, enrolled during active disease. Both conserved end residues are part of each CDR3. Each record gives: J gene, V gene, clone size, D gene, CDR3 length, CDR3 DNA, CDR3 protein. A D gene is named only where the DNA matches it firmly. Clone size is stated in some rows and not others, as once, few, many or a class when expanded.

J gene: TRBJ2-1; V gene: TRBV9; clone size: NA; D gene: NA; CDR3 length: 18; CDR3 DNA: TGTGCCAGCAGCACCAACAGGGCAGGGCGCGGCTCCTACAATGAGCAGTTCTTC; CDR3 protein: CASSTNRAGRGSYNEQFF
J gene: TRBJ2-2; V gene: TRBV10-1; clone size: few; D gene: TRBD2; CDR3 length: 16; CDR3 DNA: TGCGCCAGCAGTGGGACTAGCGGGAAAGGGACCGGGGAGCTGTTTTTT; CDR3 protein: CASSGTSGKGTGELFF
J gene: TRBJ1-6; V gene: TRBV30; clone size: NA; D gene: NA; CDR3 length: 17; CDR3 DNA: TGTGCCTGGAGCCGGACAGAGAAACTTCCACCGGATTCACCCCTCCACTTT; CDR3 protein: CAWSRTEKLPPDSPLHF
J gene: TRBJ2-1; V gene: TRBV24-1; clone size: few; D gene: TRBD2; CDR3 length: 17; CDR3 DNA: TGTGCCACCAGCGCCGGGACTAGCGGGAGATCCTACAATGAGCAGTTCTTC; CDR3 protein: CATSAGTSGRSYNEQFF
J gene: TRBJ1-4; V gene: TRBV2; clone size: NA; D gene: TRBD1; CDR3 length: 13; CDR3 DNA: TGTGCCAGCCGGCTGGACAGGGTTGAAAAACTGTTTTTT; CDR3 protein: CASRLDRVEKLFF
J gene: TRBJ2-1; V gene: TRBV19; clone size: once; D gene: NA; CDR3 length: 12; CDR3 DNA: TGTGCCAGTAGTAGCGGTTTCAATGAGCAGTTCTTC; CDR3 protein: CASSSGFNEQFF
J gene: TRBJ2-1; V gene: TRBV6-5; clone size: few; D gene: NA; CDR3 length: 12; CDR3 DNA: TGTGCCAGCAGGAGGAGCCCACATGAGCAGTTCTTC; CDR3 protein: CASRRSPHEQFF
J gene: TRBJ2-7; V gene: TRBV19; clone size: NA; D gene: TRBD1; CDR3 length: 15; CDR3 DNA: TGTGCCAGTAGTCCGCCGGGACAGGAGTCCTACGAGCAGTACTTC; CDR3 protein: CASSPPGQESYEQYF
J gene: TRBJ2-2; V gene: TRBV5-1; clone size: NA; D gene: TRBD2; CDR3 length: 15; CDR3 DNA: TGCGCCAGCAGGCCCGGGACTAGCTATGGCGGGGAGCTGTTTTTT; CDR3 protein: CASRPGTSYGGELFF
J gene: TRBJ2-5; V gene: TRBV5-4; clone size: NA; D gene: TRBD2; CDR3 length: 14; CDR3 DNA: TGTGCCAGCAGCAACACCGGGACTAGTGAGACCCAGTACTTC; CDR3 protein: CASSNTGTSETQYF
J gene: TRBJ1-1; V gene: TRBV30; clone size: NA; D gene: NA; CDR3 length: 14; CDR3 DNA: TGTGCCTGGAGTGTGCTGGGGGCGAACACTGAAGCTTTCTTT; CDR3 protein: CAWSVLGANTEAFF
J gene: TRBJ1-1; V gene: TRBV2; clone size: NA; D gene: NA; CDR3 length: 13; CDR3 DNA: TGTGCCAGTAACAGGGTGATTAGCACTGAAGCTTTCTTT; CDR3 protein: CASNRVISTEAFF
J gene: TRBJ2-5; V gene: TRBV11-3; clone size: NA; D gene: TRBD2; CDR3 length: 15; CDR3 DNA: TGTGCCAGCAGCTTAGGTAGCGGGAGTGTAGAGACCCAGTACTTC; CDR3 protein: CASSLGSGSVETQYF
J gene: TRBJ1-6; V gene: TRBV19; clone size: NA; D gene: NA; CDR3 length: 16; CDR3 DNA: TGTGCCAGTAAAGGCTTCACATCGGGGGATAATTCACCCCTCCACTTT; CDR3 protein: CASKGFTSGDNSPLHF
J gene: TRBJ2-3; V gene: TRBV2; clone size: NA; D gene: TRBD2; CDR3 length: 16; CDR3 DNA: TGTGCCAGCAGGGGGACTAGCGGGAGTCCCACAGATACGCAGTATTTT; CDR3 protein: CASRGTSGSPTDTQYF
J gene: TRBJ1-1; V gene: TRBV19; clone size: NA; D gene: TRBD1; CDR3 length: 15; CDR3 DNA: TGTGCCAGTAGACCCCTGGACAGGGGTGGCACTGAAGCTTTCTTT; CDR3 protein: CASRPLDRGGTEAFF
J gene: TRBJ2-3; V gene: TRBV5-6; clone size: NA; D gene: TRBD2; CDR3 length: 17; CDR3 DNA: TGTGCCAGCAGCGCACGATTTACTAGCGGGAGCACAGATACGCAGTATTTT; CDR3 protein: CASSARFTSGSTDTQYF
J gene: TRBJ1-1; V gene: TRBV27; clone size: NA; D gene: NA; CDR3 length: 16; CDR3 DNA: TGTGCCAGCAGTTTATCCTTGGACAGTTCATACACTGAAGCTTTCTTT; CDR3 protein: CASSLSLDSSYTEAFF
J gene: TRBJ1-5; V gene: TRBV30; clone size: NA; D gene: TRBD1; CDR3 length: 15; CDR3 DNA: TGTGCCTGGAGTGTACTGACAGGGGGGAGTGGGGCCCAGCATTTT; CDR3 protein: CAWSVLTGGSGAQHF
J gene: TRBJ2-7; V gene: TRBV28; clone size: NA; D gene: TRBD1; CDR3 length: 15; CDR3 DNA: TGTGCCAGCAGCCCCTTTGGACAGGGAACCTACGAGCAGTACTTC; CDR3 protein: CASSPFGQGTYEQYF
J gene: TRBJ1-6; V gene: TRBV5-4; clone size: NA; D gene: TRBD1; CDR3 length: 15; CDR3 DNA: TGTGCCAGCAGCTTGAACAGGGGGCACAATTCACCCCTCCACTTT; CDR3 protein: CASSLNRGHNSPLHF
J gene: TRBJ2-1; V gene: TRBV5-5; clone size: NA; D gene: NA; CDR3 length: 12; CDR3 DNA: TGTGCCAGCAGTTCTAGCTTCAATGAGCAGTTCTTC; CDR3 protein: CASSSSFNEQFF